This TCR beta chain was obtained from a study of cytomegalovirus exposure and HLA in healthy donors. This PCR relied on a set of 60 Vbeta primers and 13 Jbeta primers. Under the authors' procedure: A later analysis tallied 75 million to 80 million unique TCR beta chains, about 9.9 million of them shared. Assay used: immunoSEQ multiplex PCR; TCRdb lists only in-frame clones, some missing. The V and J calls and clone size come from that table; D and trimming were worked out from the DNA. Of about 190,000 clones listed, under 85% are singletons. About this clone: Its antigen is unknown.

Overall study findings and caveats: Later genetic work tied a missense DCLRE1C variant to beta-chain V and J trimming.

The V end was cut by 1 base, the J end by 10 bases, with 14 bases between. There are 14 residues in the CDR3. The germline gives CDR1 SGHNT, CDR2 YENEEA. The TCR was taken from a woman aged 18-29 years in good health and CMV-seronegative. The rearrangement links TRBV11-3 to TRBJ2-1; TRBD2 might be the D (5 bases). Source material: PBMCs. The CDR3 sequence: CASSLGGYREEQFF. CDR3 DNA sequence: TGTGCCAGCAGCTTAGGAGGTTACCGGGAAGAGCAGTTCTTC.